This TCR beta chain was captured in a study of CD8 T cells in Susac syndrome. Random hexamers were used to reverse transcribe the RNA input (about 0.5 to 1 ug). TCRdb analysed the immunoSEQ multiplex PCR reads with MiXCR anew, one entry per CDR3 protein. The sample consists of about 170,000 distinct CDR3 sequences, 95% to 96% of them appearing once. Germline V lookup: CDR1 GTSNPN, CDR2 SVGIG (reference sequence). This CDR3 contains 13 residues. Trimming took 8 bases from V and 2 from J; bases not matched to a gene: 7. Patients with Susac syndrome met the recently defined diagnostic criteria for definite or probable disease.

This chain links TRBV30 with TRBJ2-5; TRBD1 matches at 8 bases. Sequencing was done on a sample of CD4+ T cells from PBMCs. The sequence was obtained from a human donor with Susac syndrome. This CDR3 is CAHGQGIQETQYF. CDR3 coding DNA: TGTGCCCATGGACAGGGAATTCAAGAGACCCAGTACTTC.